The 14 T cell receptor beta chains presented below share a single source sample, sequenced in a study of T cell responses to AZD1222 COVID-19 vaccine. Profiling relied on immunoSEQ multiplex PCR, and the TCRdb table lists in-frame clones only, not all of them. The repertoire holds 90,000 to 130,000 clones, with 65% to 85% as singletons. The sequenced sample was peripheral blood, obtained on day 0 of AZD1222 vaccination. These receptors originate from an adult in good health.

The J gene is TRBJ1-1, the V gene TRBV14; 8 nucleotides align to TRBD1. The CDR3 runs to 14 residues. The V and J ends lost 4 bases and 5 bases, in that order; junction bases with no gene match: 6. Per germline, CDR1 SGHDN and CDR2 FVKESK. The CDR3 DNA reads as TGTGCCAGCAGCCTGGGCAGGGGGCGGACTGAAGCTTTCTTT. Encoded protein: CASSLGRGRTEAFF.

CDR3 bases: TGTGCCAGCTCACCCTTAGTCGGCCAAGCTTTCTTT. Translating gives CASSPLVGQAFF. V is TRBV18 and J is TRBJ1-1; the D is unclear. Trimming cost V 3 bases and J 9 bases, with 11 bases left between them. The CDR3 extends over 12 amino acids. Per the germline V gene, CDR1 is KGHSH and CDR2 is LQKENI.

The chain has TRBV19 and TRBJ1-4; no definite D call. CDR3 length: 13 amino acids. V lost 5 bases and J 3 bases, leaving 7 bases between the germline ends. Germline CDR1 LNHDA, CDR2 SQIVND (reference sequence). The DNA for the CDR3 is TGTGCCAGTAGTTTCTGGGCTAATGAAAAACTGTTTTTT. Encoded protein: CASSFWANEKLFF.

The chain carries TRBV5-1 and TRBJ1-2, with a tentative D call TRBD1 (5 bases). Germline CDR1 SGHRS, CDR2 YFSETQ. The V and J ends lost 0 bases and 8 bases respectively, with 14 bases between them. The CDR3 totals 14 residues. CDR3 protein: CASSLDQGSRGYTF. In DNA form, the CDR3 reads TGCGCCAGCAGCTTGGACCAGGGCTCGAGGGGCTACACCTTC.

This chain joins TRBV7-2 and TRBJ2-3; either TRBD1 or TRBD2 may fit D (6 bases each). Trimming cost V 5 bases and J 7 bases, with 19 bases left between them. Per germline, CDR1 SGHTA and CDR2 FQGNSA. The CDR3 spans 15 residues. The CDR3 reads CASSQGYGGRNTQYF. As DNA, the CDR3 is TGTGCCAGCAGCCAGGGTTATGGGGGGCGGAATACGCAGTATTTT.

The V and J genes are TRBV28 and TRBJ2-2; 14 bases fit TRBD2. V shed 4 bases and J 7 bases; nucleotides not matched to a gene: 5. This CDR3 is 16 amino acids long. Germline V CDR1 and CDR2: MDHEN, SYDVKM. As DNA, the CDR3 is TGTGCCAGCAGTTCGGGGACTAGCGGGGGCGACGGGGAGCTGTTTTTT. This encodes CASSSGTSGGDGELFF.

V usage is TRBV10-3 and J usage is TRBJ2-7; maybe TRBD2 (6 bases). The germline gives CDR1 ENHRY, CDR2 SYGVKD. CDR3 length: 13 amino acids. The ends were cut back, 11 bases at V and 3 bases at J, with 17 bases in the middle. The CDR3 DNA sequence: TGTGCCGTCTCGCGCGGGGATGGCTACGAGCAGTACTTC. Protein: CAVSRGDGYEQYF.

The chain uses TRBV2 and TRBJ1-5, with a tentative D call TRBD1 (5 bases). Trimming removed 6 bases from V and 8 bases from J, with 14 bases in between. The CDR3 sequence is 13 residues long. The germline CDR1 and CDR2 sequences are SNHLY and FYNNEI. CDR3 nucleotide sequence: TGTGCCAGCAGGCAGACAGCTTCGGAGCCCCAGCATTTT. This encodes CASRQTASEPQHF.

The chain links TRBV10-3 to TRBJ1-2; D unresolved. The V gene lost 1 base and the J gene lost 2 bases, with 11 bases spanning the gap. Germline V gene sequence: CDR1 ENHRY, CDR2 SYGVKD. The CDR3 runs 15 residues. CDR3 loop: CAISEFQPPNYGYTF. The CDR3 DNA reads as TGTGCCATCAGTGAGTTTCAGCCCCCCAACTATGGCTACACCTTC.

This clone has just a few counts. V and J are TRBV28 and TRBJ2-7; D uncertain. The CDR3 runs to 13 residues. V gave up 11 bases and J gave up 2 bases, with 16 bases separating them. The germline V gene encodes CDR1 MDHEN and CDR2 SYDVKM. The CDR3 DNA follows: TGTGCCGCCCGAACCTCCATGCCCTACGAGCAGTACTTC. Translation: CAARTSMPYEQYF.

The genes are TRBV28 and TRBJ2-4; possibly TRBD1 for D (6 bases). The CDR3 spans 15 residues. V lost 2 bases and J 6 bases, leaving 14 bases between the germline ends. Germline V gene data show CDR1 as MDHEN and CDR2 as SYDVKM. CDR3 coding DNA: TGTGCCAGCAGTTTAGCAGGGGAAGGTGGAAACATTCAGTACTTC. It encodes CASSLAGEGGNIQYF.

The CDR3 here is CASSFSGGDYGYTF. The CDR3 DNA reads as TGCGCCAGCAGCTTCTCGGGGGGAGACTATGGCTACACCTTC. The chain combines TRBV5-1 with TRBJ1-2, with a tentative D call TRBD1 (5 bases). The CDR3 runs to 14 residues. V was pared by 2 bases and J by 3 bases, with 11 bases between. The germline CDR1 and CDR2 sequences are SGHRS and YFSETQ.

This clone was observed a handful of times. This rearrangement joins TRBV6-5 to TRBJ2-5; no clear D gene. This CDR3 is built from 13 residues. The V gene's germline CDR1 is MNHEY and CDR2 SVGAGI. Trimming pared 5 bases from V and 2 bases from J, leaving 9 bases between. The CDR3 spells CASSRSLQETQYF. In DNA form, the CDR3 reads TGTGCCAGCAGTCGGAGTTTGCAAGAGACCCAGTACTTC.

The J gene is TRBJ2-2, the V gene TRBV30, with D perhaps matching TRBD2 (6 bases). The CDR3 consists of 15 residues. CDR1 and CDR2 (germline): GTSNPN, SVGIG (reference sequence). V was shortened by 4 bases and J by 3 bases, with 15 bases between the two germline ends. The CDR3 is CAWNRRGRDTGELFF. CDR3 bases: TGTGCCTGGAATAGGAGGGGACGGGACACCGGGGAGCTGTTTTTT. Drawing the rest from reference TRBV30 and TRBJ2-2, the complete variable domain is SQTIHQWPATLVQPVGSPLSLECTVEGTSNPNLYWYRQAAGRGLQLLFYSVGIGQISSEVPQNLSASRPQDRQFILSSKKLLLSDSGFYLCAWNRRGRDTGELFFGEGSRLTVL.